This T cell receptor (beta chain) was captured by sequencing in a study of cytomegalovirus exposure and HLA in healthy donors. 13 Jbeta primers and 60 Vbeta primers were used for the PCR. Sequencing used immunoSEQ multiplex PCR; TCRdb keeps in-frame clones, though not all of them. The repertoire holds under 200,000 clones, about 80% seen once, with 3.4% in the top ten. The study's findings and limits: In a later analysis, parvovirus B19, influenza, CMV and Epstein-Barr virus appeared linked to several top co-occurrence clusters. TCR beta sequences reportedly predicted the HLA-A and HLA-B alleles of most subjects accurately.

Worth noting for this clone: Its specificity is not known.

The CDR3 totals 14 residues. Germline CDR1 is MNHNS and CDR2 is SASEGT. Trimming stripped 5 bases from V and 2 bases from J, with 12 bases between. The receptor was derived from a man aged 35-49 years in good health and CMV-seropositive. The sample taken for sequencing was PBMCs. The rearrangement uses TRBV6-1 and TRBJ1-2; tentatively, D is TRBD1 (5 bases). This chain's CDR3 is CASSRAGANYGYTF. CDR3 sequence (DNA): TGTGCCAGCAGTAGGGCTGGGGCCAACTATGGCTACACCTTC.